This TCR beta chain was captured in a study of blood T cell repertoires in COVID-19. The data were produced by immunoSEQ multiplex PCR, yet TCRdb's version contains in-frame clones alone and is incomplete. The table includes roughly 390,000 clones, roughly 86% detected once. Those enrolled in Seattle joined during active infection and were followed longitudinally afterward. CDR3 length equals 14 residues. The germline V and J ends were trimmed by 0 bases and 6 bases, with 11 bases remaining between them. CDR1 is MNHEY and CDR2 is SMNVEV in the germline V gene (reference sequence). Sequenced material: peripheral blood. This chain joins TRBV27 and TRBJ1-2; D is ambiguous. This sequence was found in a young woman with COVID-19, enrolled during active disease. The CDR3 protein is CASSLSSGGNGYTF. CDR3 nucleotides: TGTGCCAGCAGTTTATCGAGTGGCGGGAATGGCTACACCTTC.